The clone carrying this TCR beta chain was detected only once. Its antigen is unidentified. The sample belongs to a study of T-cell reconstitution after alpha-beta-depleted transplantation in children. A TCRbeta library incorporating unique molecular identifiers was prepared. MiXCR, run by TCRdb on the PCR reads, gives a single entry per CDR3 protein. The sample has a few hundred thousand distinct CDR3 sequences, approximately 30% seen once. Whole-study findings and limits: Some patients owed their high day-60 TCRbeta diversity to surviving recipient T cells and thymic progenitors. Reported findings indicate that, about two months after transplant, alpha-beta T cells came from several hundred expanded clones, which were derived from non-depleted graft cells.

CDR1 is MNHNS and CDR2 is SASEGT in the germline V gene. With 5 bases clipped from V and 2 bases from J, the junction kept 8 bases outside the gene matches. The CDR3 has 15 amino acids. Material: PBMCs, obtained before TCRalphabeta/CD19-depleted stem cell transplant. This receptor was identified in a boy less than two years old with Wiskott-Aldrich syndrome, due to receive a stem cell transplant. V is TRBV6-1 and J is TRBJ2-7; 8 bases are a match to TRBD2. The CDR3 region is CASSPMTSAAYEQYF. DNA of the CDR3: TGTGCCAGCAGTCCCATGACTAGCGCCGCCTACGAGCAGTACTTC.